This TCR beta chain was sequenced during a study of human versus mouse CDR3 diversity and MHC coevolution. About the research overall: Reportedly, immunoSEQ detects one in 200,000 T cells with minimized PCR bias. Whole-study findings and limits: Humans had the largest estimated TCR beta repertoire, 1.5 million to 2 million clonotypes.

Trimming took 5 bases from V and 2 from J; bases not matched to a gene: 3. The CDR3 is 13 residues long. The germline V gene has CDR1 GTSNPN and CDR2 SVGIG (reference sequence). Sequenced by immunoSEQ multiplex PCR; TCRdb stores in-frame clones only, minus some. The sample includes about 83,000 clones, less than 95% of them seen just once. A word on this clone: What it binds is unknown.

The chain has TRBV30 and TRBJ1-5; 7 bases are a match to TRBD1. Material: naive CD4+ T cells from blood. Subset given: CD45RO-negative CD62L-positive naive CD4 T cells. This TCR was recovered from a person aged 25 to 69 in good health. This CDR3 reads CAWGGGGNQPQHF. CDR3 bases: TGTGCCTGGGGAGGGGGCGGCAATCAGCCCCAGCATTTT.